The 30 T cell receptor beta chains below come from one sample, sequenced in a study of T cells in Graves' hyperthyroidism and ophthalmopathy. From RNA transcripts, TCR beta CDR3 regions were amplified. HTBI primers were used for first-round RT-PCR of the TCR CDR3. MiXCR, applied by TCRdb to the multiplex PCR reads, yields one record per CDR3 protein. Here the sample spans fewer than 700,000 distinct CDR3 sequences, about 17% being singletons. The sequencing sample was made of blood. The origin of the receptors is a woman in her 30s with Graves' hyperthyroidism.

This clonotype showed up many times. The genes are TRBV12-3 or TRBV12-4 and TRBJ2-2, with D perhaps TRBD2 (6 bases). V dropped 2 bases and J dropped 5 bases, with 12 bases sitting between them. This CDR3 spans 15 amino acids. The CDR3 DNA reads TGTGCCAGCAGTTTATCGGGAGTAAGAACCGGGGAGCTGTTTTTT. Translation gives CASSLSGVRTGELFF.

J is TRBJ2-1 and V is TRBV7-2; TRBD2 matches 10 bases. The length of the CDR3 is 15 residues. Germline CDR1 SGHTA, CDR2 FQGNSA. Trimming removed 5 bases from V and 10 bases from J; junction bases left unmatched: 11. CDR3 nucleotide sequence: TGTGCCAGCAGCCCGGACGCTAGCGGGGGCCCGGAGCAGTTCTTC. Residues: CASSPDASGGPEQFF.

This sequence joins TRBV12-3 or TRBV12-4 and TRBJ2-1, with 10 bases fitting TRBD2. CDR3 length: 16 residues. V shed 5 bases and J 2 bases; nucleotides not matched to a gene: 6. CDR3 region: CASSPASGRTYNEQFF. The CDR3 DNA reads TGTGCCAGCAGTCCCGCTAGCGGGAGAACCTACAATGAGCAGTTCTTC.

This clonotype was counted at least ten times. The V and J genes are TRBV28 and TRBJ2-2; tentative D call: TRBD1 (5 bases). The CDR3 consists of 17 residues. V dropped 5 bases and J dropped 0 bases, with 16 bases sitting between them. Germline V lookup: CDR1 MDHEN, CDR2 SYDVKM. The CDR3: CASSPPRAGTNTGELFF. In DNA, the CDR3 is TGTGCCAGCAGTCCACCCAGGGCAGGGACGAACACCGGGGAGCTGTTTTTT.

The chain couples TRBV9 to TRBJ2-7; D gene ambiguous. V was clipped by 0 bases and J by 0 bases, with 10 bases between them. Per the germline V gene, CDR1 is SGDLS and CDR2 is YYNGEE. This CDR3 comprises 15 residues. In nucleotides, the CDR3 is TGTGCCAGCAGCGTAGCGGAGCATCCCTCCTACGAGCAGTACTTC. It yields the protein CASSVAEHPSYEQYF. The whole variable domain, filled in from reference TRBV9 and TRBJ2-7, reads DSGVTQTPKHLITATGQRVTLRCSPRSGDLSVYWYQQSLDQGLQFLIQYYNGEERAKGNILERFSAQQFPDLHSELNLSSLELGDSALYFCASSVAEHPSYEQYFGPGTRLTVT.

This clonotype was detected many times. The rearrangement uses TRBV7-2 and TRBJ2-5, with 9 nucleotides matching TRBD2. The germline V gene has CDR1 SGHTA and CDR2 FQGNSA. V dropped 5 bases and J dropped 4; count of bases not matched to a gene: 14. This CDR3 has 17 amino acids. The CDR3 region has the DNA TGTGCCAGCAGCCAAAGGGGTCTAGCGGGACTCACAGAGACCCAGTACTTC. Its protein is CASSQRGLAGLTETQYF.

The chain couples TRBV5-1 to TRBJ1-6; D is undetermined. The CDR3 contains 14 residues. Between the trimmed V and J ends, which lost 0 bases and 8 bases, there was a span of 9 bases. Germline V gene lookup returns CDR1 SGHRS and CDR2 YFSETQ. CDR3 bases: TGCGCCAGCAGCTTGGCCGGGGTGCATTCACCCCTCCACTTT. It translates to CASSLAGVHSPLHF.

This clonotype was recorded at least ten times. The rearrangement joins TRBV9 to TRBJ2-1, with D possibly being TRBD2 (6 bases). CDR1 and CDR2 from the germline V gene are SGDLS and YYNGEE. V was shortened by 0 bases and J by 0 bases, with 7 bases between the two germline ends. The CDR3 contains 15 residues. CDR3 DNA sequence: TGTGCCAGCAGCGTAGGCGGGAACTCCTACAATGAGCAGTTCTTC. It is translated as CASSVGGNSYNEQFF.

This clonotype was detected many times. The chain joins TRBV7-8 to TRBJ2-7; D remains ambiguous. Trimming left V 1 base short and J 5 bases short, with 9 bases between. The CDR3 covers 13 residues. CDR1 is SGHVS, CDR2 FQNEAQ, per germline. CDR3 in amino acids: CASSLVMGNEQYF. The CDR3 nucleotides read TGTGCCAGCAGCTTAGTGATGGGGAACGAGCAGTACTTC.

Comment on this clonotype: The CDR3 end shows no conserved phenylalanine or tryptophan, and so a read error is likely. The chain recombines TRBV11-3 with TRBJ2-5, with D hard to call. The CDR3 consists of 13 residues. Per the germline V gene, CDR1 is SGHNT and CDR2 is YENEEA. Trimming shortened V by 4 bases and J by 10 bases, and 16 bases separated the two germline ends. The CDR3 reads CASSSVGGPNQYL. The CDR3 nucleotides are TGTGCCAGCAGCTCAGTAGGCGGCCCGAACCAGTACCTC.

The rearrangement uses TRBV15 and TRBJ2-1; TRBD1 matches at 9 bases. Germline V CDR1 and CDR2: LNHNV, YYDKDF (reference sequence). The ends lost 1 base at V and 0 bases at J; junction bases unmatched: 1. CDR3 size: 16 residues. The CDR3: CATSRGQGGSYNEQFF. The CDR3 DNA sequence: TGTGCCACCAGCAGAGGACAGGGGGGCTCCTACAATGAGCAGTTCTTC.

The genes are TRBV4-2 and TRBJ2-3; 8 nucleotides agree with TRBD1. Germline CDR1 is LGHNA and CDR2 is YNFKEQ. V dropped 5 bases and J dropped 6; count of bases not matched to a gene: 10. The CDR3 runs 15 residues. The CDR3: CASSVQGARGDTQYF. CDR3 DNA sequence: TGTGCCAGCAGCGTCCAGGGGGCGCGAGGCGATACGCAGTATTTT.

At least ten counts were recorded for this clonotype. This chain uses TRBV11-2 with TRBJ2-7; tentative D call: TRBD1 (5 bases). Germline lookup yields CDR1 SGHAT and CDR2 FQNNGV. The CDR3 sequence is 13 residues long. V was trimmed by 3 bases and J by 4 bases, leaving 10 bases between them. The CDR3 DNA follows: TGTGCCAGCAGCTTCCAGGGTGGATACGAGCAGTACTTC. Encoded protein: CASSFQGGYEQYF.

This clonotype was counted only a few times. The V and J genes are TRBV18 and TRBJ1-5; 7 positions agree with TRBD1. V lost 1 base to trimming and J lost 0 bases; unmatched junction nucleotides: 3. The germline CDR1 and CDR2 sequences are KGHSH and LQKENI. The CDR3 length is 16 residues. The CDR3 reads CASSPQGAGSNQPQHF. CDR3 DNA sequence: TGTGCCAGCTCACCACAGGGGGCTGGTAGCAATCAGCCCCAGCATTTT. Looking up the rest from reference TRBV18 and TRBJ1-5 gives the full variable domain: NAGVMQNPRHLVRRRGQEARLRCSPMKGHSHVYWYRQLPEEGLKFMVYLQKENIIDESGMPKERFSAEFPKEGPSILRIQQVVRGDSAAYFCASSPQGAGSNQPQHFGDGTRLSIL.

Here the CDR3 DNA reads TGCAGTGCTAGAGATCTGGATAGCCCCATCTACGAGCAGTACTTC. Translated: CSARDLDSPIYEQYF. The chain uses TRBV20-1 and TRBJ2-7; D gene ambiguous. With 0 bases removed from V and 3 bases from J, the gap between germline ends came to 15 bases. Germline CDR1 is DFQATT and CDR2 is SNEGSKA (reference sequence). This CDR3 spans 15 amino acids.

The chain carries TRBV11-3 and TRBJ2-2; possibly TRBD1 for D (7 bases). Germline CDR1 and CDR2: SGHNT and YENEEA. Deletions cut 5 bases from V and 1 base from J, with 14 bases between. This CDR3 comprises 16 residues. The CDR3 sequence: CASSRGRDRNTGELFF. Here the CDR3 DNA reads TGTGCCAGCAGCCGAGGGCGGGACAGGAACACCGGGGAGCTGTTTTTT.

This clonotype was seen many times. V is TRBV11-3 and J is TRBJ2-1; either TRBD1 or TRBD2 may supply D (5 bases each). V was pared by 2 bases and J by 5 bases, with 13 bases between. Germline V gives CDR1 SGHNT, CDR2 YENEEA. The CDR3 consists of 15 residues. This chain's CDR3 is CASSLYSVGHNEQFF. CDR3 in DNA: TGTGCCAGCAGCTTATATTCGGTGGGACACAATGAGCAGTTCTTC.

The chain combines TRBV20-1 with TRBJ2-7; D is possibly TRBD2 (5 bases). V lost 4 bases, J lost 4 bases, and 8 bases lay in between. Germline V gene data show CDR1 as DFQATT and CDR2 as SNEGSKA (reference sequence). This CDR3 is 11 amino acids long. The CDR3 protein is CSAKREYEQYF. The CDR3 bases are TGCAGTGCTAAAAGGGAGTACGAGCAGTACTTC.

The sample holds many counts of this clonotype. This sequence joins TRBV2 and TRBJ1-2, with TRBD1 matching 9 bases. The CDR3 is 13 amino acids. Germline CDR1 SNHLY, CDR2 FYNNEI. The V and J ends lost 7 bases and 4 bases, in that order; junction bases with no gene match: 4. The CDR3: CASNLQGAYGYTF. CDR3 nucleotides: TGTGCCAGCAACCTACAGGGGGCCTATGGCTACACCTTC.

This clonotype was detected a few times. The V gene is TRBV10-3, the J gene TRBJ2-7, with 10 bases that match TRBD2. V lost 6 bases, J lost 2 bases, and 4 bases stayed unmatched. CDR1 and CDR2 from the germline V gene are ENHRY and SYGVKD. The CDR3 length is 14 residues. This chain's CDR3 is CAISEREGPYEQYF. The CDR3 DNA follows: TGTGCCATCAGCGAGCGGGAGGGGCCCTACGAGCAGTACTTC.

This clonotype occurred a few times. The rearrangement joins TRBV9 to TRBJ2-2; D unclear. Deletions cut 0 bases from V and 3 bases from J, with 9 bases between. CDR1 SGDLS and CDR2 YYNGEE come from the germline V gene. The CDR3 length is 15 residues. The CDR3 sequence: CASSVGTMDTGELFF. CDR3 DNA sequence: TGTGCCAGCAGCGTAGGGACGATGGACACCGGGGAGCTGTTTTTT.

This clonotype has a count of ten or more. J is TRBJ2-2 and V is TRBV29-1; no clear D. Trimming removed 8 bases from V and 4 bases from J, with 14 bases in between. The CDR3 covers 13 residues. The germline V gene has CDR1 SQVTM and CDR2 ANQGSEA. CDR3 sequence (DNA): TGCAGCACCCTGACGAGGTCCACCGGGGAGCTGTTTTTT. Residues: CSTLTRSTGELFF.

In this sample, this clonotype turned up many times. CDR3 DNA: TGTGCCATCAGTGAGTCGACTCTCAGGGGGACTCACAATGAGCAGTTCTTC. Protein sequence: CAISESTLRGTHNEQFF. This chain joins TRBV10-3 and TRBJ2-1; the D gene is possibly TRBD1 (7 bases). The germline gives CDR1 ENHRY, CDR2 SYGVKD. Trimming shortened V by 0 bases and J by 5 bases, and 17 bases separated the two germline ends. The CDR3 contains 17 residues.

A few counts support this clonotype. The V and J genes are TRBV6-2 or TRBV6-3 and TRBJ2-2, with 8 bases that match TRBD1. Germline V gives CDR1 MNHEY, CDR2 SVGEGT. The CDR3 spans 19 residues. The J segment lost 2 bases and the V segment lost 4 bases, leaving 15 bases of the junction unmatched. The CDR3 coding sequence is TGTGCCAGCAGTTTTCCATCTTTCAGGGGGCCTTCCAACACCGGGGAGCTGTTTTTT. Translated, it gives CASSFPSFRGPSNTGELFF.

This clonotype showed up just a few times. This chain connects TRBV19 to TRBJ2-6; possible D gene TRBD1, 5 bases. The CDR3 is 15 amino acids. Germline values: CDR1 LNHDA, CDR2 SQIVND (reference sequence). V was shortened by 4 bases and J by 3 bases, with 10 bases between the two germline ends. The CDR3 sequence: CASSTGHSGANVLTF. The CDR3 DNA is TGTGCCAGTAGTACCGGACATAGTGGGGCCAACGTCCTGACTTTC.

This chain's CDR3 is CASRSLTALNTEAFF. The CDR3 DNA reads TGTGCCAGCAGGTCGTTGACAGCCCTGAACACTGAAGCTTTCTTT. This sequence joins TRBV27 and TRBJ1-1; perhaps TRBD1 as D (5 bases). There are 15 residues in the CDR3. The germline gives CDR1 MNHEY, CDR2 SMNVEV (reference sequence). Trimming left V 6 bases short and J 0 bases short, with 14 bases between.

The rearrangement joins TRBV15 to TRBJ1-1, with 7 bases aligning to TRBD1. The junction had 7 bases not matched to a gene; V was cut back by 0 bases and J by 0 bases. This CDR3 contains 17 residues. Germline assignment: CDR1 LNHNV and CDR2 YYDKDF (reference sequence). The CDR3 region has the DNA TGTGCCACCAGCAGAGATGGGACAGATGGGGTGAACACTGAAGCTTTCTTT. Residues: CATSRDGTDGVNTEAFF. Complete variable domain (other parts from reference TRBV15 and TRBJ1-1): DAMVIQNPRYQVTQFGKPVTLSCSQTLNHNVMYWYQQKSSQAPKLLFHYYDKDFNNEADTPDNFQSRRPNTSFCFLDIRSPGLGDTAMYLCATSRDGTDGVNTEAFFGQGTRLTVV.

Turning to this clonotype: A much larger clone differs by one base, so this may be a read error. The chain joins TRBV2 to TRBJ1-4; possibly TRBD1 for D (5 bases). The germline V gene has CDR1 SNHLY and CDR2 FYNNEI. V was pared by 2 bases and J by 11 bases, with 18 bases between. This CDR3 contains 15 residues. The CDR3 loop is CASSEPGAGSRKLFF. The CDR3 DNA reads TGTGCCAGCAGTGAACCCGGGGCAGGGTCTCGGAAACTGTTTTTT.

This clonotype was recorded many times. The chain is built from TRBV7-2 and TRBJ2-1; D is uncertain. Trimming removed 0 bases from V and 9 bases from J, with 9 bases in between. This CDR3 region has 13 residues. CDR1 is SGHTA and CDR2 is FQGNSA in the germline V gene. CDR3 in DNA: TGTGCCAGCAGCTTAGCAGCTGTTATTGAGCAGTTCTTC. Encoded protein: CASSLAAVIEQFF. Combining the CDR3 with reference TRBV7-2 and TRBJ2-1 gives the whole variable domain GAGVSQSPSNKVTEKGKDVELRCDPISGHTALYWYRQSLGQGLEFLIYFQGNSAPDKSGLPSDRFSAERTGGSVSTLTIQRTQQEDSAVYLCASSLAAVIEQFFGPGTRLTVL.

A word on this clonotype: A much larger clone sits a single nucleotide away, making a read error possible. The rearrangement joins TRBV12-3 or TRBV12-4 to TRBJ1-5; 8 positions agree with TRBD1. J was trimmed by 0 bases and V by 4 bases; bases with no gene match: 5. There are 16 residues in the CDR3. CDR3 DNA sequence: TGTGCCAGCAGTTCGGACAGGGCCCTTAGCAATCAGCCCCAGCATTTT. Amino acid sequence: CASSSDRALSNQPQHF.